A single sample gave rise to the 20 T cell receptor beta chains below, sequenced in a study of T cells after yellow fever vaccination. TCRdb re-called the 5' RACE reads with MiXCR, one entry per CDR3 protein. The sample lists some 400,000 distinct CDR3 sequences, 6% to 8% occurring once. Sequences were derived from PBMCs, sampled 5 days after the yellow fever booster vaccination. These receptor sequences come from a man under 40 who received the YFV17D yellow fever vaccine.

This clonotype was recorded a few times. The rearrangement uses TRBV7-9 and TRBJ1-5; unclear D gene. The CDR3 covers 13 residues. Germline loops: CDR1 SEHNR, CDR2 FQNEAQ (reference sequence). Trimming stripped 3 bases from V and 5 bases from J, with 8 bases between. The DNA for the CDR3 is TGTGCCAGCAGCTTTTTGGCTGATCAGCCCCAGCATTTT. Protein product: CASSFLADQPQHF.

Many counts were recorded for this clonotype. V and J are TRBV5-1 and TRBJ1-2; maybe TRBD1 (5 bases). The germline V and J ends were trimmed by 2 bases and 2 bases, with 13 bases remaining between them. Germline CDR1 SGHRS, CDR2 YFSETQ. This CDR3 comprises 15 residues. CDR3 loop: CASSFSGAENYGYTF. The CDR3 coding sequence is TGCGCCAGCAGCTTTTCCGGGGCGGAGAACTATGGCTACACCTTC.

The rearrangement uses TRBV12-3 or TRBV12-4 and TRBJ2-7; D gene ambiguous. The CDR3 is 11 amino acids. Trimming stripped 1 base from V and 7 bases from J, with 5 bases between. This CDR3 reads CASSLVSEQYF. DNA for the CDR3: TGTGCCAGCAGTTTAGTGAGTGAGCAGTACTTC.

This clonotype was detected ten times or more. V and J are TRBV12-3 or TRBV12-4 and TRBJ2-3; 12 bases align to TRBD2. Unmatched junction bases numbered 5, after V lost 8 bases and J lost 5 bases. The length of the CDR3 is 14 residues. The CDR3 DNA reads TGTGCCAGCGCCGGACTAGCGGGACAAGATACGCAGTATTTT. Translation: CASAGLAGQDTQYF.

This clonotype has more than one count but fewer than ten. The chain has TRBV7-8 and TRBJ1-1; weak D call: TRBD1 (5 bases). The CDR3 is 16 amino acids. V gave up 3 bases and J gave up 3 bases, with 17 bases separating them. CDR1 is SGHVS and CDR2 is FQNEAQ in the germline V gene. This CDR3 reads CASSLGTFQSDTEAFF. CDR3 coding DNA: TGTGCCAGCAGCTTGGGGACTTTCCAGAGTGACACTGAAGCTTTCTTT.

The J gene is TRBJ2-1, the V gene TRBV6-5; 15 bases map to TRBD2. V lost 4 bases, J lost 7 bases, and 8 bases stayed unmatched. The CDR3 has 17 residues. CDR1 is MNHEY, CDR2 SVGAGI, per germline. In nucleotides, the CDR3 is TGTGCCAGCAGTTCAGGGACTAGCGGGAGGATGGGGAATGAGCAGTTCTTC. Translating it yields CASSSGTSGRMGNEQFF.

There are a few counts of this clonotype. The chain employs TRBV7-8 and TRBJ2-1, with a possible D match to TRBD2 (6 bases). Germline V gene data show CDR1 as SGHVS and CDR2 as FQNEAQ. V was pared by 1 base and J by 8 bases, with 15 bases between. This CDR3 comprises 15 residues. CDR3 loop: CASSLGAGTGDEQFF. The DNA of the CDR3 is TGTGCCAGCAGCTTAGGGGCGGGAACCGGCGATGAGCAGTTCTTC.

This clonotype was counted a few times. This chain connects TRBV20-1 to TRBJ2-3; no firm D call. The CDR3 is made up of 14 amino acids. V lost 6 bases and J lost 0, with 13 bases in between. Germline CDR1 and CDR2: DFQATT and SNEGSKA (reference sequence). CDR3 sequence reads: CSATFQASTDTQYF. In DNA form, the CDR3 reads TGCAGTGCCACTTTCCAGGCTAGCACAGATACGCAGTATTTT.

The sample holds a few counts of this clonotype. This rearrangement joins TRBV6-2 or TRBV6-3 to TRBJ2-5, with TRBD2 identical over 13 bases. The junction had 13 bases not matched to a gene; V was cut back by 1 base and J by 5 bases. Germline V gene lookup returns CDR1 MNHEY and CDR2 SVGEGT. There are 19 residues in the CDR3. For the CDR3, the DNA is TGTGCCAGCAGTTACTTTGATGGACTAGCGGGAGTTTCAACGGAGACCCAGTACTTC. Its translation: CASSYFDGLAGVSTETQYF.

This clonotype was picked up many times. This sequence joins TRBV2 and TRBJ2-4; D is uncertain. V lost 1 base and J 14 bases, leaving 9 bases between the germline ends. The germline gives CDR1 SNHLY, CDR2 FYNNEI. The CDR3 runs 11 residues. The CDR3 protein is CASSEDQVEYF. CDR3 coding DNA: TGTGCCAGCAGTGAAGACCAGGTTGAGTACTTC.

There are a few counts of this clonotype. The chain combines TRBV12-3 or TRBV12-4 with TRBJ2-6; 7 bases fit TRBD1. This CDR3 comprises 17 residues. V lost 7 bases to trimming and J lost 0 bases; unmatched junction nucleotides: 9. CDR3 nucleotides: TGTGCCAGCAAACCGGACAGGCTGAGCTCTGGGGCCAACGTCCTGACTTTC. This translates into CASKPDRLSSGANVLTF.

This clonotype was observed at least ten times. CDR3 amino acids: CSARDPRGNTIYF. The CDR3 DNA sequence: TGCAGTGCTAGAGATCCCAGGGGAAACACCATATATTTT. The V and J genes are TRBV20-1 and TRBJ1-3, with D unclear. V shed 0 bases and J shed 4 bases, with 7 bases lying between them. Germline V gene data show CDR1 as DFQATT and CDR2 as SNEGSKA (reference sequence). This CDR3 contains 13 residues.

CDR3 nucleotides: TGTGCCAGCAGTTTTCTTGACCGTTTGCATACGCAGTATTTT. Translation: CASSFLDRLHTQYF. This chain links TRBV28 with TRBJ2-3; D is uncertain. Germline CDR1 and CDR2: MDHEN and SYDVKM. V was trimmed by 3 bases and J by 7 bases, leaving 14 bases between them. The CDR3 spans 14 residues.

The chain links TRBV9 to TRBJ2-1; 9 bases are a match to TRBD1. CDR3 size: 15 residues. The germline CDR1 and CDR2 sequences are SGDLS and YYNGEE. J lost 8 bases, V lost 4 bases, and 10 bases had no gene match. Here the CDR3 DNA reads TGTGCCAGCAGCAACACCGGGACAGGGCTGGATGAGCAGTTCTTC. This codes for CASSNTGTGLDEQFF.

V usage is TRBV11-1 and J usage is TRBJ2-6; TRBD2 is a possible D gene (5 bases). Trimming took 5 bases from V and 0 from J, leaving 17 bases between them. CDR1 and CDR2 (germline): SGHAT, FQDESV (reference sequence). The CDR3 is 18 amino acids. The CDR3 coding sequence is TGTGCCAGCAGCCCCCGGCTGGCAACTAGCTCTGGGGCCAACGTCCTGACTTTC. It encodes CASSPRLATSSGANVLTF. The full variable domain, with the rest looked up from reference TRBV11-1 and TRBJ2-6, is EAEVAQSPRYKITEKSQAVAFWCDPISGHATLYWYRQILGQGPELLVQFQDESVVDDSQLPKDRFSAERLKGVDSTLKIQPAELGDSAMYLCASSPRLATSSGANVLTFGAGSRLTVL.

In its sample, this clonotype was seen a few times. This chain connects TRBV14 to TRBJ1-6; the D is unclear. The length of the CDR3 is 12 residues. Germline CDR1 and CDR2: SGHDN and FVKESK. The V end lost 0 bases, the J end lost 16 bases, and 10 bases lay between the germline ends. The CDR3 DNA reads TGTGCCAGCAGCCAAGAGTGGTCTCGACTCCACTTT. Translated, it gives CASSQEWSRLHF.

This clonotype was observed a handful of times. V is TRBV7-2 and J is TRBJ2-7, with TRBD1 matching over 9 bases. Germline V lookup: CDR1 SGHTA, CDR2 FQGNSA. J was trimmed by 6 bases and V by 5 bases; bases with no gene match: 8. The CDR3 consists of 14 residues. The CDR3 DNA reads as TGTGCCAGCAGCATCTACGGACAGGGGAGCGAGCAGTACTTC. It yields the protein CASSIYGQGSEQYF.

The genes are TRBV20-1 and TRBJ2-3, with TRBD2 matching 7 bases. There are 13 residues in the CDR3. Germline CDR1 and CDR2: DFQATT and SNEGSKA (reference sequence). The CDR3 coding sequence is TGCAGGAAAGCGGGAACCTCCACAGATACGCAGTATTTT. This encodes CRKAGTSTDTQYF.

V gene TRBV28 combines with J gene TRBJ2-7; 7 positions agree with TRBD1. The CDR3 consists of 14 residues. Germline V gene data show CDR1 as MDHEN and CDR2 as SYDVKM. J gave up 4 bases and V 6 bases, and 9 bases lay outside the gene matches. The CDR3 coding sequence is TGTGCCAGCAGGTCAGGGGGTTCGGTGTACGAGCAGTACTTC. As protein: CASRSGGSVYEQYF.

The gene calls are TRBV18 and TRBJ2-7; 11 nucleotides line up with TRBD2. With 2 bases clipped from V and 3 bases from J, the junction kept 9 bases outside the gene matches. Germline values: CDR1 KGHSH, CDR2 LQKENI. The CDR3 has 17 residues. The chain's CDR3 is CASSPSRLAGSYYEQYF. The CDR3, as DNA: TGTGCCAGCTCACCATCACGACTAGCGGGATCCTACTACGAGCAGTACTTC.